This T cell receptor (beta chain) was captured by sequencing in a study of blood T cell repertoires in COVID-19. Study background: T cells, B-cell-depleted T cells, or PBMCs supplied cDNA or gDNA.

V lost 5 bases to trimming and J lost 4 bases, with 15 bases between them. The germline CDR1 and CDR2 sequences are MNHEY and SVGEGT. The CDR3 length is 15 residues. The protocol was immunoSEQ multiplex PCR, while the TCRdb copy is restricted to in-frame clones and leaves out a portion. The table has about 250,000 clones, roughly 88% seen once; the top ten hold 5% to 6%. Those enrolled in Seattle joined during active infection and were followed longitudinally afterward. V gene TRBV6-2 or TRBV6-3 combines with J gene TRBJ1-5; TRBD1 is a possible D gene (5 bases). The sample comprised peripheral blood. This TCR derives from a woman older than 75 with COVID-19, enrolled during active disease. CDR3 protein: CASSASGSWNQPQHF. CDR3 sequence (DNA): TGTGCCAGCAGTGCGTCAGGGTCCTGGAATCAGCCCCAGCATTTT.